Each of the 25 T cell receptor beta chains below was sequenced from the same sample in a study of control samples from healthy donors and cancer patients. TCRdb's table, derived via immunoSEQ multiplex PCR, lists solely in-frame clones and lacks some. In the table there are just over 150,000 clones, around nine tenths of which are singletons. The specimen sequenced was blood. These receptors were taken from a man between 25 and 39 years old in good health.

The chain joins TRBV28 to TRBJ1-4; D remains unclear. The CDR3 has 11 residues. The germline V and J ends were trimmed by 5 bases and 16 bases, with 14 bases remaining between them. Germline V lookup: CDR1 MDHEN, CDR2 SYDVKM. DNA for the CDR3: TGTGCCAGCAGTGCCGACGACCATGCGTTTTTT. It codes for CASSADDHAFF.

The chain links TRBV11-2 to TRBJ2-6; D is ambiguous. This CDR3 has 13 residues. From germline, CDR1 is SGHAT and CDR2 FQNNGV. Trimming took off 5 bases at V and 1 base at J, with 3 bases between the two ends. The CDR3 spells CASSLSGANVLTF. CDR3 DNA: TGTGCCAGCAGCCTTTCTGGGGCCAACGTCCTGACTTTC.

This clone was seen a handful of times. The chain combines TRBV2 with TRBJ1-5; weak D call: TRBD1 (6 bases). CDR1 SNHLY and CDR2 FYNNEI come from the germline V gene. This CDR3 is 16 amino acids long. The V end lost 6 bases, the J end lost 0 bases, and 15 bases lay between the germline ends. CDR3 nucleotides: TGTGCCAGCAGGCGCCGACAGGCCGATAGCAATCAGCCCCAGCATTTT. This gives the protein CASRRRQADSNQPQHF. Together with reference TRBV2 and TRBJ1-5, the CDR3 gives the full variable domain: EPEVTQTPSHQVTQMGQEVILRCVPISNHLYFYWYRQILGQKVEFLVSFYNNEISEKSEIFDDQFSVERPDGSNFTLKIRSTKLEDSAMYFCASRRRQADSNQPQHFGDGTRLSIL.

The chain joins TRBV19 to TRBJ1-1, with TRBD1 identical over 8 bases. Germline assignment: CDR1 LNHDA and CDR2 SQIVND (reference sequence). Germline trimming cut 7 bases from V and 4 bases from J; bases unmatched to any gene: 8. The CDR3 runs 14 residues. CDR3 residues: CASNLRQGSTEAFF. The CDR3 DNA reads TGTGCCAGTAACCTGCGACAGGGGAGCACTGAAGCTTTCTTT.

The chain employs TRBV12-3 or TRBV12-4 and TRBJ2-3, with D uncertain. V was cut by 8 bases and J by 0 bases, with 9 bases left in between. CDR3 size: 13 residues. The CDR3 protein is CASSLLSTDTQYF. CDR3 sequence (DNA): TGTGCCAGCTCGCTACTTAGCACAGATACGCAGTATTTT.

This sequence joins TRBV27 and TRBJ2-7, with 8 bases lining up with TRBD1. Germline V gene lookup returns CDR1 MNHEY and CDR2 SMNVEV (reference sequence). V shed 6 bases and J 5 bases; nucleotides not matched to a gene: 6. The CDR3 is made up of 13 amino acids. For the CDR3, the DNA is TGTGCCAGCAGACGGACAGGGAGAGACGAGCAGTACTTC. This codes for CASRRTGRDEQYF.

Here the CDR3 reads CASSLLGRGGETQYF. CDR3 DNA: TGTGCCAGCAGTTTATTAGGGAGAGGGGGGGAGACCCAGTACTTC. The V and J genes are TRBV27 and TRBJ2-5; tentatively, D is TRBD1 or TRBD2 (6 bases each). This CDR3 has 15 residues. Germline V CDR1 and CDR2: MNHEY, SMNVEV (reference sequence). V was shortened by 1 base and J by 5 bases, with 14 bases between the two germline ends.

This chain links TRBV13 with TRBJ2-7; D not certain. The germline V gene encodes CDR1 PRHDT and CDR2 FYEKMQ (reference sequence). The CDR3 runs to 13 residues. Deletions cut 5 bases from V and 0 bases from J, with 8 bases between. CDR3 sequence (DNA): TGTGCCAGCAGCAACGAGAGCTCCTACGAGCAGTACTTC. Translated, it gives CASSNESSYEQYF.

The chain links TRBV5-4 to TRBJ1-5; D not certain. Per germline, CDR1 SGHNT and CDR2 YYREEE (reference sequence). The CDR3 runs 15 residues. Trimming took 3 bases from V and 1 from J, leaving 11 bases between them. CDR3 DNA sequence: TGTGCCAGCAGCTCGGACTCTGGAAGCAATCAGCCCCAGCATTTT. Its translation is CASSSDSGSNQPQHF.

The CDR3 nucleotides are TGTGCCAGCAGCTTCACAGGCCCTAACACTGAAGCTTTCTTT. Translating gives CASSFTGPNTEAFF. The chain combines TRBV7-8 with TRBJ1-1; possibly TRBD1 for D (5 bases). Trimming shortened V by 3 bases and J by 2 bases, and 10 bases separated the two germline ends. The CDR3 runs to 14 residues. The germline CDR1 and CDR2 sequences are SGHVS and FQNEAQ.

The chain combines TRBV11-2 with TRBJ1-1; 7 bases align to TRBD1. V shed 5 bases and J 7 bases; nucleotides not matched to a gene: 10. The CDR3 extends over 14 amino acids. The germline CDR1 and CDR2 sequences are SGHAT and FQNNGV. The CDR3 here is CASSRDRVRGEAFF. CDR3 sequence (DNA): TGTGCCAGCAGCCGTGACAGGGTTCGGGGTGAAGCTTTCTTT.

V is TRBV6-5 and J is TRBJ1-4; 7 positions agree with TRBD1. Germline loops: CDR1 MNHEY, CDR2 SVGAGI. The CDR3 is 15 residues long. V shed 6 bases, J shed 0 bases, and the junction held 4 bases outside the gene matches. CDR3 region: CASRRDSATNEKLFF. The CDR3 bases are TGTGCCAGCAGGCGGGACAGTGCAACTAATGAAAAACTGTTTTTT.

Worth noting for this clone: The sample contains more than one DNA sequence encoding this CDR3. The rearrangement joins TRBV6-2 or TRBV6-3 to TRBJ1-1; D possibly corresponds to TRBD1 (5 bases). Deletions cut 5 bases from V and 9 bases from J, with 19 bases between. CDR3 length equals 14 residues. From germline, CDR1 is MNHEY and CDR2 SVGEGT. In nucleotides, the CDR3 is TGTGCCAGCAGTCATATTGACAGAACCCGCAAAGCTTTCTTT. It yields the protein CASSHIDRTRKAFF.

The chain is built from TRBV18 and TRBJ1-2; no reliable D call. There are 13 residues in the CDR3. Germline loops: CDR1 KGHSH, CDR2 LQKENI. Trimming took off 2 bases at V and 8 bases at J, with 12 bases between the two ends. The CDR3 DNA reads TGTGCCAGCTCACCAATTTCAGGAGAGGGCTACACCTTC. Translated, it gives CASSPISGEGYTF.

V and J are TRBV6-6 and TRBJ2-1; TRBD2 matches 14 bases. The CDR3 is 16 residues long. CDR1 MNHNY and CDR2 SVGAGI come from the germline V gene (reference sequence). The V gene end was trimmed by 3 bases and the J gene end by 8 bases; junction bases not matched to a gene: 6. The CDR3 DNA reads TGTGCCAGCAGTTATGCCGGACTAGCGGGAGGCTATGAGCAGTTCTTC. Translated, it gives CASSYAGLAGGYEQFF.

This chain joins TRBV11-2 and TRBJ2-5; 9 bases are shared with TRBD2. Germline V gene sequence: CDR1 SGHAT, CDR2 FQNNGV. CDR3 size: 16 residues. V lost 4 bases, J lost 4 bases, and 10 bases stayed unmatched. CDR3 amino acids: CASSSGLAGTGETQYF. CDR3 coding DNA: TGTGCCAGCAGCTCCGGCCTAGCGGGGACGGGAGAGACCCAGTACTTC.

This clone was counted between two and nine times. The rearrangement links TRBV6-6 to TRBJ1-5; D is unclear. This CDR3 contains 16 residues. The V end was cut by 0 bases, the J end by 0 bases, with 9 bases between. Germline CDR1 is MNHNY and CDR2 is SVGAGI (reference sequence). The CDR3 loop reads CASSYSTENSNQPQHF. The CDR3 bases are TGTGCCAGCAGTTACTCGACGGAAAATAGCAATCAGCCCCAGCATTTT.

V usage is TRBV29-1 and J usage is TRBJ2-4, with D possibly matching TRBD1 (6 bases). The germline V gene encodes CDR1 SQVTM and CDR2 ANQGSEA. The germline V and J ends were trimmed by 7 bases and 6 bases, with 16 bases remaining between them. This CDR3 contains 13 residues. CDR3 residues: CSGITTGGNIQYF. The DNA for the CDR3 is TGCAGCGGCATCACGACAGGCGGAAACATTCAGTACTTC.

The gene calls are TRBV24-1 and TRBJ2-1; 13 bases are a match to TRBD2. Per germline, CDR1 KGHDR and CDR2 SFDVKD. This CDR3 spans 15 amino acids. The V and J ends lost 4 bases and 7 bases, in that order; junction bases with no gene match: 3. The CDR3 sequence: CATSEPGLAGNEQFF. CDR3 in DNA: TGTGCCACCAGTGAGCCGGGACTAGCGGGAAATGAGCAGTTCTTC.

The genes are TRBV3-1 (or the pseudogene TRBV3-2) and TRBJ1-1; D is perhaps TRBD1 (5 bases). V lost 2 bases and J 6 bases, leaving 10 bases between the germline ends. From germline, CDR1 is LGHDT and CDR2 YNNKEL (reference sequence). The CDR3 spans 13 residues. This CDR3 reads CASSQRGFAEAFF. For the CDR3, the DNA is TGTGCCAGCAGCCAAAGGGGATTCGCTGAAGCTTTCTTT.

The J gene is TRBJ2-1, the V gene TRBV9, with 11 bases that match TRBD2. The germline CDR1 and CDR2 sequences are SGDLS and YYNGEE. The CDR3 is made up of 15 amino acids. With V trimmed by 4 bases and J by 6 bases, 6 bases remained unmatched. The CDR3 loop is CASSPYLAGGNEQFF. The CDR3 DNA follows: TGTGCCAGCAGCCCGTACCTAGCGGGGGGCAATGAGCAGTTCTTC.

The CDR3 coding sequence is TGTGCCAGCAGCTTAGGGCTGTTCAACACCGGGGAGCTGTTTTTT. The encoded protein is CASSLGLFNTGELFF. This chain connects TRBV7-2 to TRBJ2-2, with D hard to call. Trimming removed 1 base from V and 2 bases from J, with 8 bases in between. Germline V gene data show CDR1 as SGHTA and CDR2 as FQGNSA. The CDR3 loop spans 15 amino acids.

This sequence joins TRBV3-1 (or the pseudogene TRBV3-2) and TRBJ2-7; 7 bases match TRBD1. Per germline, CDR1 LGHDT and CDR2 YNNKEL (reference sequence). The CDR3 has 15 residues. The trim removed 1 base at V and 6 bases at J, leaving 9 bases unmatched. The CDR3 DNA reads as TGTGCCAGCAGCCAAGGAATTGACAGGGCAGGCGAGCAGTACTTC. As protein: CASSQGIDRAGEQYF.

CDR3 sequence reads: CASSYDRSGYTF. CDR3 nucleotide sequence: TGTGCCAGCAGTTACGACAGATCCGGCTACACCTTC. This chain connects TRBV6-6 to TRBJ1-2, with D possibly TRBD1 on 5 matching bases. This CDR3 is 12 amino acids long. Germline values: CDR1 MNHNY, CDR2 SVGAGI (reference sequence). Trimming stripped 2 bases from V and 8 bases from J, with 9 bases between.

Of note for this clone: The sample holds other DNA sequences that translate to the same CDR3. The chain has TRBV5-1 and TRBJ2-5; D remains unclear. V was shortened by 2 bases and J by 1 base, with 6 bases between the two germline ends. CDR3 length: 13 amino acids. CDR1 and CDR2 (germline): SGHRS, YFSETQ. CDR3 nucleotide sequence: TGCGCCAGCAGCTTCGACCCCCAAGAGACCCAGTACTTC. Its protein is CASSFDPQETQYF.